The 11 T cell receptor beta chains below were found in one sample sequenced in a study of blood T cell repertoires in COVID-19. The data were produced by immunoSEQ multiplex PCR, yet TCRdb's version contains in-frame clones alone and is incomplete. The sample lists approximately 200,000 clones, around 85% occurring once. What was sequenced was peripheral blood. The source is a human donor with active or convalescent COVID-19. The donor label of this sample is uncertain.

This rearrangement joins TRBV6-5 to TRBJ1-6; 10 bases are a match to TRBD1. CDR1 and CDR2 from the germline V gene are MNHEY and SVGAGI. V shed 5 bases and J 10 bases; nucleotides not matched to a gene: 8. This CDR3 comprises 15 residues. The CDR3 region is CASSLSTGGPSPLHF. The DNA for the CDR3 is TGTGCCAGCAGTCTATCGACAGGGGGCCCGTCACCCCTCCACTTT.

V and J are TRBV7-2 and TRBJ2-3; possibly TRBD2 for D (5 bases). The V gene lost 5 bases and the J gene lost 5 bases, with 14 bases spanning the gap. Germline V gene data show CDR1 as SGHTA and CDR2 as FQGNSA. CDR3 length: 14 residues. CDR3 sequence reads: CASSLAGRIDTQYF. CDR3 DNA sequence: TGTGCCAGCAGCCTGGCGGGCAGAATAGATACGCAGTATTTT.

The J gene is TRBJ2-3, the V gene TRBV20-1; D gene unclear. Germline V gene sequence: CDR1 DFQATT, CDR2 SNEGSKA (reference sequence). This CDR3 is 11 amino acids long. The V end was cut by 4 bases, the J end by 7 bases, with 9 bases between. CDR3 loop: CSAITGYTQYF. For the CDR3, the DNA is TGCAGTGCTATAACGGGTTATACGCAGTATTTT.

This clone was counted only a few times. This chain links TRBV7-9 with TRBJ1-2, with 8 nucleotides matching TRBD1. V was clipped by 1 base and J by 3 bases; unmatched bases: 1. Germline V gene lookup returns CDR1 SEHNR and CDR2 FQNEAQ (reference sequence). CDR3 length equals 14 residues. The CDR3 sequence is CASSLEQGDYGYTF. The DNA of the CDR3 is TGTGCCAGCAGCTTAGAACAGGGGGACTATGGCTACACCTTC.

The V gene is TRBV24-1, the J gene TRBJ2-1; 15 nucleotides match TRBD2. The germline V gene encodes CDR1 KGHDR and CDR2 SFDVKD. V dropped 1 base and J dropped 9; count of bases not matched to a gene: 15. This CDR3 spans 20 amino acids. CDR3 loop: CATSDFRGRGLAGGDSEQFF. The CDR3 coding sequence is TGTGCCACCAGTGATTTTAGGGGACGAGGACTAGCGGGAGGGGACAGTGAGCAGTTCTTC.

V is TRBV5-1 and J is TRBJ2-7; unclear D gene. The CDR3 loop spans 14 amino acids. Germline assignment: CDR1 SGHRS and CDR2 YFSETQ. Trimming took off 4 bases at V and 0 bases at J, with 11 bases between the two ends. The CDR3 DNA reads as TGCGCCAGCAGCCCGTATTCGAGCTCCTACGAGCAGTACTTC. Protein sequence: CASSPYSSSYEQYF.

In DNA, the CDR3 is TGCGCCAGCAGCGAGGGGGGGATGAACACTGAAGCTTTCTTT. Translated: CASSEGGMNTEAFF. The rearrangement joins TRBV10-1 to TRBJ1-1, with TRBD1 as a possible D gene (6 bases). This CDR3 spans 14 amino acids. V lost 6 bases, J lost 0 bases, and 11 bases lay in between. Per germline, CDR1 WNHNN and CDR2 SYGVQD (reference sequence).

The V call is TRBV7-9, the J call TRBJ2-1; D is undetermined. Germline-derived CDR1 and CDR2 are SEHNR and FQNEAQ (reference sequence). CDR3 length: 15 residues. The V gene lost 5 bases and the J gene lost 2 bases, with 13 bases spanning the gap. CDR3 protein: CASSQTEYAYNEQFF. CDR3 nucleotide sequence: TGTGCCAGCAGCCAAACAGAGTACGCCTACAATGAGCAGTTCTTC.

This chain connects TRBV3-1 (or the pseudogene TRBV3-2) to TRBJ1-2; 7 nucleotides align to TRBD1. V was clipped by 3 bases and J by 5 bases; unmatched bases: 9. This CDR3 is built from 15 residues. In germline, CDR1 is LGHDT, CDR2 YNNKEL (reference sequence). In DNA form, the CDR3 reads TGTGCCAGCAGCCACCCCGGTAAGGGACAGTATGGCTACACCTTC. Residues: CASSHPGKGQYGYTF.

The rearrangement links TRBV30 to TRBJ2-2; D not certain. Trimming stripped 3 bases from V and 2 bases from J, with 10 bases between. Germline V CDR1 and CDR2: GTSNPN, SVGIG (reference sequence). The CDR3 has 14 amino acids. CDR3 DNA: TGTGCCTGGAGGAAGACACGAAACACCGGGGAGCTGTTTTTT. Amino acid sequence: CAWRKTRNTGELFF.

The CDR3: CASSPRRAANTGELFF. CDR3 DNA sequence: TGTGCCAGCAGCCCTAGGCGGGCAGCTAACACCGGGGAGCTGTTTTTT. This chain connects TRBV9 to TRBJ2-2, with D possibly being TRBD2 (5 bases). Germline V gene lookup returns CDR1 SGDLS and CDR2 YYNGEE. V lost 4 bases to trimming and J lost 2 bases, with 15 bases between them. The CDR3 extends over 16 amino acids.